Sequencing of this TCR beta chain was carried out in a study of blood T cells in healthy people across ages. Germline V gene sequence: CDR1 SQVTM, CDR2 ANQGSEA. The CDR3 spans 9 residues. The use of a sample-barcoded 5' primer and a J-beta primer mix characterized a second PCR of roughly 7 to 11 cycles. One entry per CDR3 protein results from TCRdb running MiXCR on the 5' RACE reads. This sample yields 700,000 to 850,000 distinct CDR3 sequences, of which about 53% are seen a single time; around 41% belongs to the top ten. This clonotype has just a few counts. Material for sequencing was blood. The receptor was isolated from a man older than 75 in good health. J is TRBJ2-1 and V is TRBV29-1, with 7 bases identical to TRBD1. The CDR3 loop is CRGQCEQFF. The CDR3 nucleotides are TGCAGGGGACAGTGTGAGCAGTTCTTC.